This T cell receptor beta chain was sequenced during a study of kidney transplant recipient with SARS-CoV-2 infection. The V segment lost 9 bases and the J segment 5 bases; nucleotides outside the gene matches: 4. The CDR3 covers 13 residues. Germline V CDR1 and CDR2: LNHDA, SQIVND (reference sequence). This clonotype occurred many times. TCRdb ran MiXCR on the reads and lists one entry per CDR3 protein. The sample consists of fewer than 250,000 distinct CDR3 sequences, around 26% of them appearing once. This TCR came from a young adult male patient who had COVID-19 and was a kidney transplant recipient. Some T cells may be graft donor cells. Sequences were derived from a blood sample, sampled at baseline and around day 110 from a kidney transplant recipient. V gene TRBV19 combines with J gene TRBJ1-5; 10 nucleotides line up with TRBD1. The CDR3 spells CASRGQGDQPQHF. CDR3 DNA sequence: TGTGCCAGCAGAGGACAGGGGGATCAGCCCCAGCATTTT.